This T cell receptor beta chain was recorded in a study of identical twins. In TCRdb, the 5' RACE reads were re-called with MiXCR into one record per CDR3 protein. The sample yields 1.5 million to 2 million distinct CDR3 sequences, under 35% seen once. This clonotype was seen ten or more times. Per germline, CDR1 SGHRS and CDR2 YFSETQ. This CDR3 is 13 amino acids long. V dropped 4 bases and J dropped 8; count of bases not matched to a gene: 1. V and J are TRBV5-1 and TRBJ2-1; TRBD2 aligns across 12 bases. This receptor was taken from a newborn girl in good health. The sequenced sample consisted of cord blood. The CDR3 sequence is CASSPSGRDEQFF. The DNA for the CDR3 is TGCGCCAGCAGCCCTAGCGGGAGGGATGAGCAGTTCTTC.